These 22 T cell receptor beta chains originate from one sample sequenced in a study of blood T cell repertoires in COVID-19. Sequencing used immunoSEQ multiplex PCR; TCRdb keeps in-frame clones, though not all of them. Of roughly 220,000 clones in the sample, under 90% are singletons; the top ten hold roughly 5.7%. The sequencing sample was made of peripheral blood. The receptors derive from an older man with acute or convalescent COVID-19.

The V call is TRBV19, the J call TRBJ2-5; tentative D call: TRBD2 (5 bases). Trimming took 6 bases from V and 5 from J, leaving 13 bases between them. The CDR3 has 13 amino acids. The germline V gene encodes CDR1 LNHDA and CDR2 SQIVND (reference sequence). CDR3 sequence (DNA): TGTGCCAGTAGAGAGTCCGGGGTGGAGACCCAGTACTTC. Protein product: CASRESGVETQYF.

The chain couples TRBV10-1 to TRBJ2-7, with TRBD2 identical over 9 bases. The CDR3 extends over 15 amino acids. Germline assignment: CDR1 WNHNN and CDR2 SYGVQD (reference sequence). Trimming removed 0 bases from V and 9 bases from J; junction bases left unmatched: 9. CDR3 DNA sequence: TGCGCCAGCAGTGAGTCGGCGGGAGGGTTTTTAGGGCAGTACGTC. Protein product: CASSESAGGFLGQYV.

V gene TRBV20-1 combines with J gene TRBJ2-1; D possibly corresponds to TRBD2 (6 bases). V lost 3 bases, J lost 10 bases, and 16 bases lay in between. This CDR3 region has 13 residues. CDR1 is DFQATT and CDR2 is SNEGSKA in the germline V gene (reference sequence). CDR3 coding DNA: TGCAGTGCTAGTCCGGGACTGGGCGCGGAGCAGTTCTTC. Residues: CSASPGLGAEQFF.

The rearrangement joins TRBV19 to TRBJ2-4; 9 positions agree with TRBD2. The trim removed 5 bases at V and 6 bases at J, leaving 11 bases unmatched. Per the germline V gene, CDR1 is LNHDA and CDR2 is SQIVND (reference sequence). This CDR3 has 16 residues. The CDR3 nucleotides read TGTGCCAGTAGTTCCCCGGGTAGCGGGAGTGGAAACATTCAGTACTTC. It codes for CASSSPGSGSGNIQYF.

V gene TRBV7-6 combines with J gene TRBJ2-7; 10 nucleotides line up with TRBD1. J lost 6 bases, V lost 5 bases, and 7 bases had no gene match. Germline loops: CDR1 SGHVS, CDR2 FNYEAQ. This CDR3 has 14 residues. CDR3 DNA sequence: TGTGCCAGCAGCCCCGGGACAGGGGTCCCCGAGCAGTACTTC. This codes for CASSPGTGVPEQYF.

A note on this clone: This CDR3 is also generated by other DNA sequences in the sample. This sequence joins TRBV28 and TRBJ1-2; maybe TRBD1 (6 bases). Germline CDR1 reads MDHEN; CDR2 reads SYDVKM. This CDR3 comprises 13 residues. Deletions cut 4 bases from V and 5 bases from J, with 11 bases between. The DNA for the CDR3 is TGTGCCAGCAGTTCGGACAGAATATATGGCTACACCTTC. It yields the protein CASSSDRIYGYTF.

The chain's CDR3 is CASTLYTTGNSPLHF. The CDR3 DNA is TGTGCCAGCACCCTATACACCACCGGGAATTCACCCCTCCACTTT. The chain uses TRBV7-2 and TRBJ1-6, with unresolved D. Trimming took off 7 bases at V and 7 bases at J, with 17 bases between the two ends. Germline CDR1 is SGHTA and CDR2 is FQGNSA. This CDR3 has 15 amino acids.

The chain has TRBV5-1 and TRBJ2-5, with 7 nucleotides matching TRBD2. This CDR3 region has 14 residues. The ends lost 1 base at V and 2 bases at J; junction bases unmatched: 2. Germline-derived CDR1 and CDR2 are SGHRS and YFSETQ. The CDR3 DNA reads TGCGCCAGCAGCTTGTCGGGGGGTCAAGAGACCCAGTACTTC. Residues: CASSLSGGQETQYF. Complete variable domain (other parts from reference TRBV5-1 and TRBJ2-5): KAGVTQTPRYLIKTRGQQVTLSCSPISGHRSVSWYQQTPGQGLQFLFEYFSETQRNKGNFPGRFSGRQFSNSRSEMNVSTLELGDSALYLCASSLSGGQETQYFGPGTRLLVL.

V and J are TRBV5-6 and TRBJ2-2; 9 bases line up with TRBD1. CDR1 and CDR2 (germline): SGHDT, YYEEEE. V trimming: 5 bases; J trimming: 4 bases; junction bases outside the gene matches: 6. CDR3 length equals 15 residues. CDR3 in DNA: TGTGCCAGCAGATTACAGGGGGCGTTCACCGGGGAGCTGTTTTTT. Its protein product is CASRLQGAFTGELFF.

This chain joins TRBV11-3 and TRBJ2-6, with TRBD1 as a possible D gene (6 bases). The germline V and J ends were trimmed by 6 bases and 0 bases, with 15 bases remaining between them. There are 17 residues in the CDR3. Germline CDR1 and CDR2: SGHNT and YENEEA. CDR3 DNA: TGTGCCAGCAGGGGGGCCGGCGGAAGCTCTGGGGCCAACGTCCTGACTTTC. Translated: CASRGAGGSSGANVLTF.

This rearrangement joins TRBV24-1 to TRBJ2-1, with 10 bases fitting TRBD1. The J segment lost 7 bases and the V segment lost 9 bases, leaving 11 bases of the junction unmatched. The germline CDR1 and CDR2 sequences are KGHDR and SFDVKD. There are 15 residues in the CDR3. As DNA, the CDR3 is TGTGCCACCTCCATAGCCGGGACAGGGGTTAATGAGCAGTTCTTC. This encodes CATSIAGTGVNEQFF.

This clone came up a few times. The chain recombines TRBV19 with TRBJ2-1; 12 positions agree with TRBD2. The CDR3 contains 17 residues. The ends lost 4 bases at V and 0 bases at J; junction bases unmatched: 4. Germline lookup yields CDR1 LNHDA and CDR2 SQIVND (reference sequence). CDR3 residues: CASSTTSGRHSYNEQFF. The CDR3 nucleotides read TGTGCCAGTAGTACTACTAGCGGGAGGCACTCCTACAATGAGCAGTTCTTC.

J is TRBJ2-7 and V is TRBV6-5; maybe TRBD1 (6 bases). V was clipped by 3 bases and J by 7 bases, with 16 bases between them. The CDR3 has 14 amino acids. Per germline, CDR1 MNHEY and CDR2 SVGAGI. CDR3 sequence (DNA): TGTGCCAGCAGTTATCAACAGGGTTTTGGGGAGCAGTACTTC. Its translation is CASSYQQGFGEQYF.

The CDR3 region has the DNA TGTGCCAGCTCACCGAAATCGCAGGAAAGATGGTATAGCAATCAGCCCCAGCATTTT. It is translated as CASSPKSQERWYSNQPQHF. The chain has TRBV18 and TRBJ1-5; D remains unclear. Deletions cut 3 bases from V and 0 bases from J, with 21 bases between. CDR1 is KGHSH, CDR2 LQKENI, per germline. The CDR3 spans 19 residues.

V gene TRBV24-1 combines with J gene TRBJ1-2; no reliable D call. This CDR3 has 14 amino acids. V lost 0 bases and J lost 2, with 6 bases in between. Germline CDR1 and CDR2: KGHDR and SFDVKD. CDR3 sequence reads: CATSDLQWNYGYTF. For the CDR3, the DNA is TGTGCCACCAGTGATTTGCAGTGGAACTATGGCTACACCTTC.

This clone appeared a few times. The V call is TRBV15, the J call TRBJ2-3; the match to TRBD2 covers 9 bases. There are 15 residues in the CDR3. With V trimmed by 3 bases and J by 4 bases, 5 bases remained unmatched. CDR1 and CDR2 (germline): LNHNV, YYDKDF (reference sequence). In DNA, the CDR3 is TGTGCCACCAGCAGGGACTTAGCGGGAGCAGATACGCAGTATTTT. Translation: CATSRDLAGADTQYF.

V gene TRBV20-1 combines with J gene TRBJ1-5; D call uncertain. This CDR3 region has 12 residues. The germline V gene encodes CDR1 DFQATT and CDR2 SNEGSKA (reference sequence). Trimming took 3 bases from V and 6 from J, leaving 9 bases between them. CDR3 in amino acids: CSASDGRQPQHF. In DNA form, the CDR3 reads TGCAGTGCTAGTGACGGTCGTCAGCCCCAGCATTTT.

This clone was picked up one time. This rearrangement joins TRBV27 to TRBJ2-1, with 10 bases aligning to TRBD2. Germline-derived CDR1 and CDR2 are MNHEY and SMNVEV (reference sequence). Trimming cost V 4 bases and J 0 bases; bases outside gene matches: 3. The length of the CDR3 is 16 residues. The CDR3 loop reads CASSSGLAVSYNEQFF. The CDR3 coding sequence is TGTGCCAGCAGTTCAGGACTAGCGGTCTCCTACAATGAGCAGTTCTTC.

This clone has just a few counts. CDR3: CASSQGLGRYNEQFF. For the CDR3, the DNA is TGTGCCAGCAGCCAGGGACTAGGTCGATACAATGAGCAGTTCTTC. The genes are TRBV7-2 and TRBJ2-1; 8 positions match TRBD2. Per germline, CDR1 SGHTA and CDR2 FQGNSA. Trimming cost V 5 bases and J 4 bases; bases outside gene matches: 7. The CDR3 runs 15 residues. The variable domain in full, with the rest retrieved from reference TRBV7-2 and TRBJ2-1, is GAGVSQSPSNKVTEKGKDVELRCDPISGHTALYWYRQSLGQGLEFLIYFQGNSAPDKSGLPSDRFSAERTGGSVSTLTIQRTQQEDSAVYLCASSQGLGRYNEQFFGPGTRLTVL.

The chain has TRBV2 and TRBJ2-2; D gene uncertain. From germline, CDR1 is SNHLY and CDR2 FYNNEI. With 6 bases removed from V and 0 bases from J, the gap between germline ends came to 8 bases. The CDR3 is 14 residues long. The CDR3 region has the DNA TGTGCCAGCAGACAGCAGACGAACACCGGGGAGCTGTTTTTT. This translates into CASRQQTNTGELFF.

This chain joins TRBV24-1 and TRBJ2-2; D perhaps matches TRBD1 (6 bases). The V gene lost 4 bases and the J gene lost 2 bases, with 10 bases spanning the gap. CDR1 and CDR2 (germline): KGHDR, SFDVKD. There are 15 residues in the CDR3. CDR3 region: CATSEGTTNTGELFF. The CDR3 DNA reads as TGTGCCACCAGTGAAGGGACAACTAACACCGGGGAGCTGTTTTTT.

The DNA of the CDR3 is TGTGCCAGCAGGGAGGAGCCTATAGGCGAGCAGTACTTC. It yields the protein CASREEPIGEQYF. This rearrangement joins TRBV2 to TRBJ2-7; tentatively, D is TRBD2 (5 bases). V lost 6 bases and J lost 6, with 15 bases in between. CDR3 length equals 13 residues. Germline-derived CDR1 and CDR2 are SNHLY and FYNNEI.